This T cell receptor (beta chain) was observed in a study of shared clonotypes between healthy human individuals. Overall study context: Each donor's CD4 naive and CD4 memory cells filled three plates apiece, CD8 naive two, and CD8 memory one. General study results and limits: Clonotypes not shared had lower generation probabilities than those common to all four donors. The sole specimen, blood, was sampled, and tissue repertoires likely differ.

Sequencing used immunoSEQ multiplex PCR; TCRdb keeps in-frame clones, though not all of them. The sample contains about 730,000 clones, around 70% of which appear only once. This clone turned up a few times. Its antigen is not known. CDR1 and CDR2 from the germline V gene are MNHEY and SMNVEV (reference sequence). This CDR3 has 14 residues. Trimming at V came to 4 bases and at J to 6 bases, leaving 2 bases not matched to a gene. The clonotype originates from a woman aged 30 to 39 in good health. The V and J genes are TRBV27 and TRBJ2-7, with TRBD2 matching 14 bases. Sequences were obtained from memory CD4+ T cells sorted from blood. Described subset: CD45RA-negative fraction. The CDR3 DNA is TGTGCCAGCAGTTCTGGACTAGCGGGAGGCGAGCAGTACTTC. Residues: CASSSGLAGGEQYF.